These T cell receptor beta chains were read from a single sample in a study of CD8+ T cells in alopecia areata. Sequencing was performed with immunoSEQ multiplex PCR; in TCRdb, only in-frame clones are kept and a portion is missing. The data hold about 170,000 clones, with about 54% observed a single time. The starting material was CD4+ T cells sorted from blood, obtained between weeks 55 and 70, from a patient treated with tofacitinib. All receptors derive from a human donor with alopecia areata. The CDR3 runs from the conserved cysteine through the conserved F or W. The D gene is left open where the match is weak. Part of the rows lack a size; the others show once, few, many or a class for expanded clones.

abundance	v_gene	d_gene	j_gene	CDR3aa	CDR3nt
.	TRBV7-9	TRBD1	TRBJ2-5	CASSSIPVGRDRQTQYF	TGTGCCAGCAGCTCGATCCCAGTCGGTCGGGACAGGCAGACCCAGTACTTC
.	TRBV5-6	.	TRBJ1-2	CASSLSYSANYGYTF	TGTGCCAGCAGCTTATCTTACAGCGCAAACTATGGCTACACCTTC
.	TRBV30	TRBD1	TRBJ2-2	CAWTQGAQDTGELFF	TGTGCCTGGACCCAGGGGGCGCAGGACACCGGGGAGCTGTTTTTT
.	TRBV7-9	TRBD1	TRBJ1-1	CASSRTGGNTEAFF	TGTGCCAGCAGCAGGACAGGGGGTAACACTGAAGCTTTCTTT
.	TRBV20-1	.	TRBJ2-7	CSASPTHEQYF	TGCAGTGCTAGTCCCACCCACGAGCAGTACTTC
.	TRBV30	TRBD1	TRBJ1-2	CACPPLGTGDYGYTF	TGTGCCTGTCCTCCGTTGGGGACAGGCGATTATGGCTACACCTTC
.	TRBV19	.	TRBJ1-1	CASIGTLNTEAFF	TGTGCCAGTATAGGCACTTTGAACACTGAAGCTTTCTTT
.	TRBV4-1	TRBD1	TRBJ2-5	CASSQDLTGGMKTQYF	TGCGCCAGCAGCCAAGATTTGACAGGGGGAATGAAGACCCAGTACTTC
once	TRBV7-6	.	TRBJ2-3	CASSPRGTDTQYF	TGTGCCAGCAGCCCCCGCGGCACAGATACGCAGTATTTT
.	TRBV15	TRBD1	TRBJ2-5	CATSKGQSETQYF	TGTGCCACCAGCAAGGGACAGTCGGAGACCCAGTACTTC
.	TRBV2	.	TRBJ1-6	CASSVGQSNSPLHF	TGTGCCAGCAGTGTTGGACAGTCTAATTCACCCCTCCACTTT
.	TRBV5-1	.	TRBJ2-7	CASSGTVYEEQYF	TGCGCCAGCAGCGGCACCGTTTACGAGGAGCAGTACTTC
.	TRBV14	TRBD2	TRBJ2-7	CASSLRTSGAQYF	TGTGCCAGCAGCCTCCGGACTAGCGGGGCGCAGTACTTC
.	TRBV7-6	TRBD1	TRBJ1-6	CASSLVPDRAQGPLHF	TGTGCCAGCAGCTTAGTCCCCGACAGGGCCCAGGGACCCCTCCACTTT
once	TRBV30	.	TRBJ2-1	CAYRRPVGEQFF	TGTGCCTATCGCCGACCGGTCGGTGAGCAGTTCTTC
few	TRBV5-6	.	TRBJ2-5	CASSLERVKETQYF	TGTGCCAGCAGCTTGGAGAGGGTAAAAGAGACCCAGTACTTC
.	TRBV30	.	TRBJ1-1	CAWRTLWTEKNTEAFF	TGTGCCTGGAGAACCCTGTGGACGGAAAAGAACACTGAAGCTTTCTTT
.	TRBV27	.	TRBJ2-1	CASSSHRAGLRQNEQFF	TGTGCCAGCAGTTCCCACCGGGCAGGGTTGAGGCAAAATGAGCAGTTCTTC
few	TRBV6-5	.	TRBJ1-2	CASSGLDSRVYGYTF	TGTGCCAGCAGCGGACTCGACAGCCGGGTCTATGGCTACACCTTC
.	TRBV5-1	.	TRBJ2-5	CASSPSSKQETQYF	TGCGCCAGCAGCCCATCCTCTAAGCAAGAGACCCAGTACTTC
once	TRBV29-1	TRBD2	TRBJ2-4	CSVVGRGGTKNIQYF	TGCAGCGTTGTTGGGCGGGGGGGAACCAAAAACATTCAGTACTTC
.	TRBV11-3	TRBD1	TRBJ2-7	CASMRRDRGTYEQYF	TGTGCCAGCATGCGCCGGGACAGGGGCACATACGAGCAGTACTTC
few	TRBV7-2	.	TRBJ1-2	CASSLARASPYGYTF	TGTGCCAGCAGCTTAGCTCGGGCATCCCCCTATGGCTACACCTTC
few	TRBV12-5	.	TRBJ2-3	CASGPNTDTQYF	TGTGCTAGTGGGCCGAACACAGATACGCAGTATTTT
.	TRBV29-1	TRBD1	TRBJ2-3	CSVREQGVGDTQYF	TGCAGCGTTAGGGAACAGGGGGTTGGAGATACGCAGTATTTT
.	TRBV2	TRBD1	TRBJ2-5	CASSSPGQLKTQYF	TGTGCCAGCAGTTCACCGGGACAGTTAAAGACCCAGTACTTC
once	TRBV30	TRBD1	TRBJ1-2	CAWSRGTGDYGYTF	TGTGCCTGGAGTCGCGGTACAGGGGACTATGGCTACACCTTC
once	TRBV7-2	.	TRBJ2-5	CASSPSETQYF	TGTGCCAGCAGCCCCAGCGAGACCCAGTACTTC
.	TRBV10-3	.	TRBJ1-6	CAISELGASYNSPLHF	TGTGCCATCAGTGAGTTGGGAGCCTCCTATAATTCACCCCTCCACTTT
.	TRBV27	.	TRBJ1-2	CASSFFGGASGYTF	TGTGCCAGCAGTTTTTTCGGGGGCGCCTCTGGCTACACCTTC
.	TRBV5-6	TRBD1	TRBJ2-4	CASSRRQGARGLAGF	TGTGCCAGCAGCCGCCGACAGGGGGCACGAGGCTTAGCGGGCTTC
.	TRBV15	.	TRBJ1-2	CATSREGFGYTF	TGTGCCACCAGCAGAGAGGGTTTCGGCTACACCTTC
.	TRBV6-1	TRBD2	TRBJ2-4	CASIEGGAVNIQYF	TGTGCCAGCATTGAGGGAGGGGCGGTTAACATTCAGTACTTC
.	TRBV6-5	.	TRBJ1-5	CASSYSRGSNQPQHF	TGTGCCAGCAGTTACTCGAGGGGGAGCAATCAGCCCCAGCATTTT
few	TRBV2	.	TRBJ2-7	CASTRPRTPYEQYF	TGTGCCAGCACCCGACCGCGAACCCCCTACGAGCAGTACTTC
few	TRBV7-2	.	TRBJ2-7	CASTDRDLSYEQYF	TGTGCCAGCACAGACCGGGACTTATCCTACGAGCAGTACTTC
few	TRBV2	TRBD2	TRBJ2-3	CASSPSGGGADTQYF	TGTGCCAGCAGTCCTAGCGGGGGGGGTGCAGATACGCAGTATTTT
few	TRBV7-8	.	TRBJ1-1	CASSLSLRITEAFF	TGTGCCAGCAGCTTAAGTCTCCGGATCACTGAAGCTTTCTTT
.	TRBV7-3	.	TRBJ1-2	CASSMTGLDGYTF	TGTGCCAGCAGCATGACAGGTCTCGATGGCTACACCTTC
.	TRBV4-1	.	TRBJ1-5	CASSQSGDNNQPQHF	TGCGCCAGCAGCCAATCAGGCGACAACAATCAGCCCCAGCATTTT